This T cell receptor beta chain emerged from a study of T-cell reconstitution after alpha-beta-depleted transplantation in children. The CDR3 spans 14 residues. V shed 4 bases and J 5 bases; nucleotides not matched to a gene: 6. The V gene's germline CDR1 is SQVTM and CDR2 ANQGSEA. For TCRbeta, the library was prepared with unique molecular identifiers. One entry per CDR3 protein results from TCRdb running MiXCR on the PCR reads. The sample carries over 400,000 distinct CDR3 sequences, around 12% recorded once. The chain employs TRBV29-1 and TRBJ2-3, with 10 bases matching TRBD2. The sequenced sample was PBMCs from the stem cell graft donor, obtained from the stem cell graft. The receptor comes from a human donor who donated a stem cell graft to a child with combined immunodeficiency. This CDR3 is CSVATSGSRDTQYF. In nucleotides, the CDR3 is TGCAGCGTTGCGACTAGCGGGTCACGAGATACGCAGTATTTT.